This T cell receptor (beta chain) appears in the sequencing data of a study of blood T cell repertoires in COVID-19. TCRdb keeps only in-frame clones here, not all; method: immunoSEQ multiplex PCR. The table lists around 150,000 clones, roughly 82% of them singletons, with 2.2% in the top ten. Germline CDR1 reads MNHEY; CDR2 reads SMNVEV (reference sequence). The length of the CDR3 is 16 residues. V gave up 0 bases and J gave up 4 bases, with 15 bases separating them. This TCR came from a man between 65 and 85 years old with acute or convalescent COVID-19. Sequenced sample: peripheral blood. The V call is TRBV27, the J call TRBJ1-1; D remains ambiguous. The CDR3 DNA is TGTGCCAGCAGTTTATCGTCGTCGCGGTTTGGCACTGAAGCTTTCTTT. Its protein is CASSLSSSRFGTEAFF.